These 8 T cell receptor beta chains were sequenced from one sample in a study of regulatory T cells in long-lasting Graves disease. Indicated time point: persistent/refractory GD, antithyroid drugs over 5 years with positive TRAb. From RNA extracted from PBMCs, the TCR library was made. Relying on iRepertoire HTBI primers and Arm-PCR of CDR3 regions, the team built TCR beta libraries. TCRdb reprocessed the multiplex PCR reads via MiXCR and lists one record per CDR3 protein. The sample has roughly 490,000 distinct CDR3 sequences, about 22% seen once. The sample in question was peripheral blood mononuclear cells (PBMCs), obtained when the disease was refractory, from a patient treated with antithyroid drugs. The receptors were gathered from a female donor with Graves disease.

This clonotype was observed a few times. J is TRBJ1-1 and V is TRBV30, with D perhaps TRBD1 (5 bases). The V gene lost 3 bases and the J gene lost 4 bases, with 12 bases spanning the gap. Germline V gives CDR1 GTSNPN, CDR2 SVGIG (reference sequence). CDR3 size: 13 residues. In DNA form, the CDR3 reads TGTGCCTGGAGGGGGATTAGGGGCACTGAAGCTTTCTTT. Its translation is CAWRGIRGTEAFF.

This clonotype was counted many times. V and J are TRBV28 and TRBJ2-7, with unresolved D. The CDR3 consists of 14 residues. Germline V gives CDR1 MDHEN, CDR2 SYDVKM. Trimming took off 6 bases at V and 2 bases at J, with 14 bases between the two ends. The CDR3 is CASSPSQLAYEQYF. Here the CDR3 DNA reads TGTGCCAGCAGCCCATCACAGCTTGCCTACGAGCAGTACTTC.

In the case of this clonotype: A read error may be the cause here, since a much bigger clone is one base away. The rearrangement links TRBV28 to TRBJ1-5; D is undetermined. Germline loops: CDR1 MDHEN, CDR2 SYDVKM. This CDR3 spans 18 amino acids. V was pared by 4 bases and J by 0 bases, with 19 bases between. The CDR3 DNA is TGTGCCAGCAGTTCCCCGGTAGGGCAGTCCTATAGCAATCAGCCCCAGCATTTT. Protein sequence: CASSSPVGQSYSNQPQHF. The full variable domain, completed using reference TRBV28 and TRBJ1-5, is DVKVTQSSRYLVKRTGEKVFLECVQDMDHENMFWYRQDPGLGLRLIYFSYDVKMKEKGDIPEGYSVSREKKERFSLILESASTNQTSMYLCASSSPVGQSYSNQPQHFGDGTRLSIL.

There are a few counts of this clonotype. The chain joins TRBV9 to TRBJ2-2; D not resolved. Trimming left V 0 bases short and J 4 bases short, with 16 bases between. There are 17 residues in the CDR3. Germline CDR1 and CDR2: SGDLS and YYNGEE. Here the CDR3 reads CASSVELGYGRTGELFF. The CDR3 coding sequence is TGTGCCAGCAGCGTAGAATTGGGGTATGGTCGCACCGGGGAGCTGTTTTTT. Full variable domain (remainder filled in from reference TRBV9 and TRBJ2-2): DSGVTQTPKHLITATGQRVTLRCSPRSGDLSVYWYQQSLDQGLQFLIQYYNGEERAKGNILERFSAQQFPDLHSELNLSSLELGDSALYFCASSVELGYGRTGELFFGEGSRLTVL.

This clonotype was seen only a few times. The chain is built from TRBV6-1 and TRBJ1-4; D gene ambiguous. Germline V CDR1 and CDR2: MNHNS, SASEGT. Trimming took 10 bases from V and 0 from J, leaving 9 bases between them. This CDR3 is built from 13 residues. The CDR3 loop is CATCRSTNEKLFF. CDR3 sequence (DNA): TGTGCCACCTGTCGTTCAACTAATGAAAAACTGTTTTTT.

In its sample, this clonotype was seen a few times. The V gene is TRBV19, the J gene TRBJ2-2; 8 bases line up with TRBD1. CDR3 length: 15 residues. The germline gives CDR1 LNHDA, CDR2 SQIVND (reference sequence). V gave up 6 bases and J gave up 2 bases; unmatched junction bases: 5. The chain's CDR3 is CASRRGTGNTGELFF. CDR3 nucleotides: TGTGCCAGTAGGAGAGGGACAGGAAACACCGGGGAGCTGTTTTTT.

The V and J genes are TRBV5-1 and TRBJ2-1; 15 bases are shared with TRBD2. In germline, CDR1 is SGHRS, CDR2 YFSETQ. The V segment lost 4 bases and the J segment 4 bases; nucleotides outside the gene matches: 9. The CDR3 covers 18 residues. The CDR3 bases are TGCGCCAGCAGCCCTAGGACTAGCGGGGGGGCAAATTACAATGAGCAGTTCTTC. Amino acids: CASSPRTSGGANYNEQFF.

At least ten counts were recorded for this clonotype. The V and J genes are TRBV29-1 and TRBJ1-5; D not certain. There are 14 residues in the CDR3. From germline, CDR1 is SQVTM and CDR2 ANQGSEA. V was clipped by 3 bases and J by 0 bases, with 9 bases between them. The CDR3 loop reads CSVDLTGSNQPQHF. The DNA for the CDR3 is TGCAGCGTTGATCTTACGGGTAGCAATCAGCCCCAGCATTTT. Drawing the rest from reference TRBV29-1 and TRBJ1-5, the complete variable domain is SAVISQKPSRDICQRGTSLTIQCQVDSQVTMMFWYRQQPGQSLTLIATANQGSEATYESGFVIDKFPISRPNLTFSTLTVSNMSPEDSSIYLCSVDLTGSNQPQHFGDGTRLSIL.